The entry below describes one T cell receptor beta chain. This clone is a singleton in its sample. The target of this receptor is not known. It has no much larger one-base neighbor in the sample; base qualities were not kept. V and J lose 2 bases and 5 bases, and a span of 10 bases separates them. Reading from cysteine to phenylalanine, the CDR3 counts 13 amino acids. The retained sequence is limited to the CDR3, 39 bases, with the frame set at the first base. The germline V gene (reference sequence) supplies CDR1 GTSNPN and CDR2 SVGIG. Patients with autoimmune disease history or receiving systemic immunosuppression were excluded from the trial. In every dose cohort, peripheral blood was drawn for TCR sequencing at baseline, cycle 4 day 1, and cycle 7 day 1. Samples were obtained from an open-label, multicenter, first-in-human phase I dose-escalation trial of ivuxolimab. Adults with locally advanced or metastatic melanoma, renal cell carcinoma, hepatocellular carcinoma or head and neck squamous cell carcinoma were enrolled in the trial. CD4+ and CD8+ T cells were sorted separately from peripheral blood before TCR sequencing.

For sequencing of the TCRbeta CDR3 region, genomic DNA was extracted from the sorted cells. The immunoSEQ Assay was used to sequence the TCRbeta CDR3 regions. This immuneACCESS table, as held by TCRdb, lists in-frame sequences with V and J called but not all clones. Of the missing ones, under half trace to an unresolved V gene in checked studies; the others have no known cause. Recorded for this sample are tens of thousands of clones; approximately 90% of them occurred a single time. The leading ten clones occupy 6.5% to 9% of the sample. The data are from a study of OX40 agonist ivuxolimab in advanced cancers. Background for the entire study: Ivuxolimab was an agonistic, fully human IgG2 monoclonal antibody directed against OX40 (CD134), a costimulatory receptor. Intravenous ivuxolimab was administered to patients every 2 weeks at six dose levels: 0.01, 0.1, 0.3, 1.5, 3 and 10 mg/kg. In the dose-escalation cohort, over 65% of patients were male, and the mean age was approximately 60 years, with a range of about 23 to 90. Peripheral TCRbeta sequencing was intended to test whether TCR sequence diversity was altered and clonal T-cell expansion was caused by ivuxolimab. Partial responses were achieved by three dose-escalation patients, of whom one had hepatocellular carcinoma and two had cutaneous melanoma. Prior anti-PD-1, anti-PD-L1 or anti-CTLA-4 therapy was permitted, and checkpoint inhibitors had been received by approximately 39% of dose-escalation patients. The paper reports the monotherapy dose-escalation portion (N = 52 patients) of the phase I ivuxolimab trial. Of the 50 or so patients in dose escalation, approximately 20 had hepatocellular carcinoma, roughly 15 had melanoma, 9 had renal cell carcinoma and 9 had head and neck cancer. Overall study results and their limits: At doses of 0.1 to 3.0 mg/kg, clonal expansion of both CD4+ and CD8+ blood T cells was observed from baseline to week 6. In partial responders in the 0.1-3.0 mg/kg groups, normalized peripheral clonal expansion was found to be among the lowest, especially among CD8+ T cells. After ivuxolimab, CD8+ T cells had more expanded clones than CD4+ T cells on average. Low levels of normalized T-cell clonal expansion were also seen in some patients who did not respond. The antigen specificity of the clonally expanded peripheral T cells was not determined.

Sequencing used CD4+ or CD8+ T cells sorted from blood, obtained in a trial of the OX40 agonist ivuxolimab. This clonotype was obtained from an adult with an advanced solid tumor such as melanoma, head and neck, liver or kidney cancer. Here the chain combines TRBV30 and TRBJ1-3; the D gene is not confidently resolved. For the CDR3, the sequence is CAWSPIDRNTIYF. The DNA sequence follows: TGTGCCTGGAGTCCTATTGACCGAAACACCATATATTTT.